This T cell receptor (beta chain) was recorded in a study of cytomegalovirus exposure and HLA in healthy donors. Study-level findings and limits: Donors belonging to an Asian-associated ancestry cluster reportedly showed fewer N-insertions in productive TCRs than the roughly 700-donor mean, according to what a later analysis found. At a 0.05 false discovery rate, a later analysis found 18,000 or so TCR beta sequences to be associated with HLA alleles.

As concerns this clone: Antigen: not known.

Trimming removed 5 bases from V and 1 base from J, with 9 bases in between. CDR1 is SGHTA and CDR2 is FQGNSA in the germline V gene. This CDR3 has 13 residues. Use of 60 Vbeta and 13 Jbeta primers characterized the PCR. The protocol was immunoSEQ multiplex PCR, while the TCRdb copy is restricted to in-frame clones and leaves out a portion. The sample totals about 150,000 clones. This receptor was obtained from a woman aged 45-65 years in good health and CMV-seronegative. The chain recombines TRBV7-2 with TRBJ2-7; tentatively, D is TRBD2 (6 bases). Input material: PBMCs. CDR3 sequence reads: CASSRDLSYEQYF. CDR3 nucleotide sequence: TGTGCCAGCAGCAGGGACTTGTCCTACGAGCAGTACTTC.